A single sample is the source of the 16 T cell receptor beta chains below, sequenced in a study of blood T cell repertoires in COVID-19. The repertoire was sequenced with immunoSEQ multiplex PCR; TCRdb's copy has only in-frame clones and lacks some. The data show about 200,000 clones, 83% seen once. The source material was PBMCs or T cells enriched from blood (not recorded which). The receptors derive from a woman aged 50 to 65 who had been exposed to COVID-19.

The rearrangement uses TRBV6-5 and TRBJ1-6, with D uncertain. Looked up from germline, CDR1 is MNHEY and CDR2 is SVGAGI. The CDR3 spans 12 residues. The V gene lost 8 bases and the J gene lost 8 bases, with 10 bases spanning the gap. CDR3 sequence (DNA): TGTGCCAGCTCTTCGGAGGATTCACCCCTCCACTTT. Protein product: CASSSEDSPLHF.

V gene TRBV6-5 combines with J gene TRBJ1-3; TRBD1 matches 7 bases. The J segment lost 0 bases and the V segment lost 7 bases, leaving 6 bases of the junction unmatched. Germline V gene sequence: CDR1 MNHEY, CDR2 SVGAGI. CDR3 length equals 15 residues. CDR3 region: CASKLRGPSGNTIYF. The CDR3 nucleotides are TGTGCCAGCAAGCTTAGGGGGCCCTCTGGAAACACCATATATTTT.

This clone has only one observation. This chain uses TRBV3-1 (or the pseudogene TRBV3-2) with TRBJ2-2; a possible D gene is TRBD2 (5 bases). The V gene lost 0 bases and the J gene lost 0 bases, with 14 bases spanning the gap. Germline assignment: CDR1 LGHDT and CDR2 YNNKEL (reference sequence). This CDR3 has 18 amino acids. The CDR3 DNA is TGTGCCAGCAGCCAAGATAAGCGGTGGAGCGCGAACACCGGGGAGCTGTTTTTT. It translates to CASSQDKRWSANTGELFF.

The chain joins TRBV29-1 to TRBJ1-2; D call uncertain. From germline, CDR1 is SQVTM and CDR2 ANQGSEA. The CDR3 has 11 amino acids. V lost 7 bases and J lost 4, with 10 bases in between. The CDR3 DNA is TGCAGCGCCGAGGGCGGCTATGGCTACACCTTC. Its translation: CSAEGGYGYTF.

The rearrangement uses TRBV27 and TRBJ2-5; the match to TRBD1 covers 9 bases. The length of the CDR3 is 17 residues. Germline V gives CDR1 MNHEY, CDR2 SMNVEV (reference sequence). With V trimmed by 5 bases and J by 5 bases, 15 bases remained unmatched. The CDR3 DNA reads TGTGCCAGCAGTCATCTACTAATGACAGGGGGTATGGAGACCCAGTACTTC. Translated: CASSHLLMTGGMETQYF.

This chain connects TRBV5-1 to TRBJ1-3, with a possible D match to TRBD1 (5 bases). Germline CDR1 reads SGHRS; CDR2 reads YFSETQ. This CDR3 contains 15 residues. The CDR3 coding sequence is TGCCCCCGAGGGACTTTTCCGAATTATAGAAACACCATATATTTT. Translation gives CPRGTFPNYRNTIYF.

V is TRBV5-1 and J is TRBJ2-1; D is possibly TRBD1 (6 bases). The V gene lost 0 bases and the J gene lost 4 bases, with 11 bases spanning the gap. The germline V gene has CDR1 SGHRS and CDR2 YFSETQ. This CDR3 comprises 15 residues. For the CDR3, the DNA is TGCGCCAGCAGCTTGGGCTCACAGGGTTACAATGAGCAGTTCTTC. It yields the protein CASSLGSQGYNEQFF.

The chain couples TRBV19 to TRBJ2-6; perhaps TRBD2 as D (6 bases). Germline values: CDR1 LNHDA, CDR2 SQIVND (reference sequence). V lost 3 bases to trimming and J lost 1 base, with 7 bases between them. This CDR3 has 15 amino acids. The CDR3 spells CASSIRESGANVLTF. Here the CDR3 DNA reads TGTGCCAGTAGTATCCGGGAGTCTGGGGCCAACGTCCTGACTTTC.

This chain links TRBV5-1 with TRBJ2-7; tentatively, D is TRBD2 (7 bases). With 3 bases removed from V and 2 bases from J, the gap between germline ends came to 12 bases. CDR1 and CDR2 (germline): SGHRS, YFSETQ. This CDR3 is built from 14 residues. CDR3 in amino acids: CASSSVGGPYEQYF. CDR3 coding DNA: TGCGCCAGCAGCTCCGTGGGGGGGCCCTACGAGCAGTACTTC.

J is TRBJ2-3 and V is TRBV30, with 7 bases identical to TRBD2. The CDR3 sequence is 15 residues long. J lost 4 bases, V lost 0 bases, and 7 bases had no gene match. Looked up from germline, CDR1 is GTSNPN and CDR2 is SVGIG (reference sequence). CDR3 protein: CAWSVPAGTADTQYF. The CDR3 bases are TGTGCCTGGAGTGTACCAGCGGGGACCGCAGATACGCAGTATTTT. Drawing the rest from reference TRBV30 and TRBJ2-3, the complete variable domain is SQTIHQWPATLVQPVGSPLSLECTVEGTSNPNLYWYRQAAGRGLQLLFYSVGIGQISSEVPQNLSASRPQDRQFILSSKKLLLSDSGFYLCAWSVPAGTADTQYFGPGTRLTVL.

The V call is TRBV11-1, the J call TRBJ1-1, with 7 bases identical to TRBD1. The CDR3 has 13 residues. Germline CDR1 and CDR2: SGHAT and FQDESV (reference sequence). The V and J ends lost 5 bases and 4 bases, in that order; junction bases with no gene match: 4. The CDR3: CASSPQGVTEAFF. CDR3 sequence (DNA): TGTGCCAGCAGCCCCCAGGGGGTCACTGAAGCTTTCTTT.

This clone showed up just a few times. The rearrangement joins TRBV5-4 to TRBJ2-2; D is unresolved. The CDR3 covers 15 residues. V was trimmed by 2 bases and J by 2 bases, leaving 10 bases between them. In germline, CDR1 is SGHNT, CDR2 YYREEE (reference sequence). CDR3 in amino acids: CASSLPGPNTGELFF. CDR3 coding DNA: TGTGCCAGCAGCTTACCGGGTCCTAACACCGGGGAGCTGTTTTTT.

This rearrangement joins TRBV7-2 to TRBJ2-3; TRBD2 agrees at 7 bases. V trimming: 1 base; J trimming: 4 bases; junction bases outside the gene matches: 2. CDR3 length: 14 residues. CDR1 and CDR2 from the germline V gene are SGHTA and FQGNSA. The CDR3: CASSLGLAADTQYF. CDR3 sequence (DNA): TGTGCCAGCAGCTTAGGACTAGCTGCAGATACGCAGTATTTT.

In nucleotides, the CDR3 is TGTGCCAGCAGTTTAAGCCCCCCCTTCAGTGAGGATAATTCACCCCTCCACTTT. As protein: CASSLSPPFSEDNSPLHF. The chain couples TRBV28 to TRBJ1-6; D call uncertain. The V gene lost 2 bases and the J gene lost 5 bases, with 19 bases spanning the gap. CDR3 size: 18 residues. Germline-derived CDR1 and CDR2 are MDHEN and SYDVKM.

The chain uses TRBV6-2 or TRBV6-3 and TRBJ2-7; no reliable D call. The V end lost 2 bases, the J end lost 3 bases, and 5 bases lay between the germline ends. Germline values: CDR1 MNHEY, CDR2 SVGEGT. The CDR3 is 12 residues long. CDR3 sequence: CASSYQFYEQYF. The CDR3 region has the DNA TGTGCCAGCAGTTACCAGTTCTACGAGCAGTACTTC.

The rearrangement links TRBV28 to TRBJ1-1; D not certain. CDR3 length: 12 amino acids. The germline V and J ends were trimmed by 6 bases and 11 bases, with 16 bases remaining between them. Germline V gives CDR1 MDHEN, CDR2 SYDVKM. The CDR3 loop is CASRGERRRAFF. The CDR3 DNA follows: TGTGCCAGCAGGGGAGAGAGAAGGAGGGCTTTCTTT.